Listed below are T cell receptor beta chains from one sample, sequenced in a study of tumor-infiltrating lymphocytes in localized non-small cell lung cancer. Only in-frame clones appear in the TCRdb table, and some are missing; sequencing was by immunoSEQ multiplex PCR. The data show approximately 17,000 clones, around 80% seen once. Sample: lung tumor tissue. These receptor sequences come from a human donor with non-small cell lung cancer. Each CDR3 is given with its conserved first and last residue. A D gene is named only where the DNA matches it firmly. The size of a clone is reported for some rows only, either as once, few or many, or as a class for expanded clones.

j_call v_call clone_size cdr3_length d_call cdr3_aa cdr3_nt
TRBJ2-2 TRBV5-1 - 12 - CASRYGTGELFF TGCGCCAGCAGGTACGGCACCGGGGAGCTGTTTTTT
TRBJ2-5 TRBV6-1 - 14 - CASRRARKWETQYF TGTGCCAGCAGAAGGGCCAGGAAATGGGAGACCCAGTACTTC
TRBJ2-7 TRBV18 - 18 TRBD2 CASSPEMAQREAYYEQYF TGTGCCAGCTCACCAGAAATGGCCCAGCGGGAGGCTTACTACGAGCAGTACTTC
TRBJ2-7 TRBV30 medium-sized 15 TRBD1 CAWRWGQGVSYEQYF TGTGCCTGGAGATGGGGACAGGGGGTGAGTTACGAGCAGTACTTC
TRBJ1-3 TRBV19 - 14 - CASSTGSSGNTIYF TGTGCCAGTAGTACAGGGAGCTCTGGAAACACCATATATTTT
TRBJ2-5 TRBV11-3 once 13 - CASSLGSGETQYF TGTGCCAGCAGCTTAGGTAGCGGAGAGACCCAGTACTTC
TRBJ2-1 TRBV19 - 16 TRBD2 CASSSQAGGRSYEQFF TGTGCCAGTAGTTCCCAAGCGGGAGGGCGATCCTATGAGCAGTTCTTC
TRBJ1-5 TRBV6-1 few 14 - CASSGRGGRQPQHF TGTGCCAGCAGTGGCCGGGGGGGCCGGCAGCCCCAGCATTTT
TRBJ1-6 TRBV30 - 13 - CAWTGLHNSPLHF TGTGCCTGGACGGGACTGCATAATTCACCCCTCCACTTT
TRBJ2-6 TRBV12-5 - 17 - CASGDYRGQSRANVLTF TGTGCTAGTGGTGACTACAGAGGACAAAGTCGGGCCAACGTCCTGACTTTC
TRBJ2-1 TRBV7-8 - 11 - CASSGYNEQFF TGTGCCAGCAGCGGATACAATGAGCAGTTCTTC
TRBJ1-2 TRBV15 - 18 TRBD1 CATSSTRTLDRVGYGYTF TGTGCCACCAGCAGCACGAGGACCTTAGACAGGGTGGGGTATGGCTACACCTTC
TRBJ1-4 TRBV9 - 14 - CASSGREEGDKLFF TGTGCCAGCAGCGGGCGAGAAGAGGGTGACAAACTGTTTTTT
TRBJ1-5 TRBV30 few 13 - CAWSRGRGQPQHF TGTGCCTGGAGTCGTGGGAGAGGGCAGCCCCAGCATTTT
TRBJ1-1 TRBV5-6 - 12 TRBD1 CASSLAQGQAFF TGTGCCAGCAGCTTGGCCCAGGGACAGGCTTTCTTT
TRBJ2-2 TRBV6-4 - 13 - CASSEGNTGELFF TGTGCCAGCAGTGAGGGGAACACCGGGGAGCTGTTTTTT
TRBJ2-5 TRBV29-1 few 15 TRBD2 CSAGGSGRLTETQYF TGCAGCGCTGGGGGTAGCGGGAGATTAACAGAGACCCAGTACTTC
TRBJ2-2 TRBV2 - 14 - CASNMGRGTGELFF TGTGCCAGCAATATGGGGCGAGGCACCGGGGAGCTGTTTTTT
TRBJ2-3 TRBV11-3 - 16 TRBD2 CASSPGTSGRTDTQYF TGTGCCAGCAGCCCGGGGACTAGCGGGAGAACAGATACGCAGTATTTT
TRBJ2-1 TRBV7-9 - 11 - CASSSEYEQFF TGTGCCAGCAGCTCAGAATATGAGCAGTTCTTC
TRBJ1-5 TRBV19 - 16 TRBD1 CASSIDIQGVNQPQHF TGTGCCAGTAGTATAGATATCCAGGGGGTCAATCAGCCCCAGCATTTT
TRBJ2-7 TRBV19 - 16 TRBD2 CASSASGLAGTYEQYF TGTGCCAGTAGTGCGTCTGGACTAGCGGGGACCTACGAGCAGTACTTC
TRBJ1-2 TRBV30 - 12 - CAWSVEGTGYTF TGTGCCTGGAGTGTAGAGGGGACTGGCTACACCTTC
TRBJ2-1 TRBV9 medium-sized 15 - CASSSLGLANNEQFF TGTGCCAGCAGCTCCCTGGGGCTAGCGAACAATGAGCAGTTCTTC
TRBJ2-3 TRBV7-2 - 14 TRBD1 CASSLRQGGDTQYF TGTGCCAGCAGCTTAAGACAGGGGGGGGATACGCAGTATTTT
TRBJ2-3 TRBV10-3 few 14 - CAINAGPSTDTQYF TGTGCCATCAATGCGGGACCGTCCACAGATACGCAGTATTTT
TRBJ2-7 TRBV5-1 few 15 TRBD2 CASRFLAEPLYEQYF TGCGCCAGCAGATTTCTAGCGGAGCCACTCTACGAGCAGTACTTC
TRBJ2-3 TRBV23-1 - 15 TRBD2 CASSQLAGGTDTQYF TGCGCCAGCAGTCAACTAGCGGGAGGCACAGATACGCAGTATTTT
TRBJ2-7 TRBV11-2 - 12 - CASSLDPYEQYF TGTGCCAGCAGCTTAGACCCCTACGAGCAGTACTTC
TRBJ2-1 TRBV27 - 15 - CASSLYRGTYNEQFF TGTGCCAGCAGTTTATACCGAGGTACCTACAATGAGCAGTTCTTC